These 7 T cell receptor beta chains were all obtained from the same sample, sequenced in a study of metastatic and nonmetastatic thyroid tumors. Patients were all untreated before their thyroid surgery. TCRdb reprocessed the PCR reads using MiXCR. Of under 35,000 clones listed, roughly 35% were seen once; the top ten hold under 25%. The sample taken for sequencing was tumor tissue. Receptors were obtained from a female donor with papillary thyroid cancer or a benign thyroid nodule (not recorded which). Some clones in this sample may be carry-over from other donors' samples.

J is TRBJ2-7 and V is TRBV10-2; 11 bases fit TRBD1. V was clipped by 3 bases and J by 3 bases; unmatched bases: 1. Germline V gene data show CDR1 as WSHSY and CDR2 as SAAADI. The CDR3 spans 14 residues. The CDR3 reads CASSDGTGGYEQYF. CDR3 in DNA: TGCGCCAGCAGTGACGGGACAGGGGGCTACGAGCAGTACTTC.

This clone was detected a few times. The CDR3: CASSLRRVTDTQYF. The CDR3 region has the DNA TGTGCCAGCAGCTTACGGCGGGTCACAGATACGCAGTATTTT. The genes are TRBV11-2 and TRBJ2-3, with D possibly matching TRBD2 (5 bases). This CDR3 contains 14 residues. V lost 2 bases and J lost 2, with 8 bases in between. Germline V gives CDR1 SGHAT, CDR2 FQNNGV.

V usage is TRBV28 and J usage is TRBJ1-2; TRBD1 agrees at 8 bases. The trim removed 4 bases at V and 3 bases at J, leaving 4 bases unmatched. The germline V gene encodes CDR1 MDHEN and CDR2 SYDVKM. The CDR3 has 14 residues. The CDR3 protein is CASSWQGADYGYTF. Written as DNA, the CDR3 is TGTGCCAGCAGTTGGCAGGGGGCGGACTATGGCTACACCTTC.

The rearrangement uses TRBV11-2 and TRBJ2-7; TRBD1 agrees at 8 bases. This CDR3 has 15 residues. Germline loops: CDR1 SGHAT, CDR2 FQNNGV. V shed 5 bases, J shed 2 bases, and the junction held 8 bases outside the gene matches. As DNA, the CDR3 is TGTGCCAGCAGCCGCACCGGACAGGGAACCTACGAGCAGTACTTC. Protein product: CASSRTGQGTYEQYF.

V and J are TRBV6-4 and TRBJ2-7, with D perhaps TRBD1 (6 bases). The CDR3 has 14 residues. CDR1 MRHNA and CDR2 SNTAGT come from the germline V gene. V shed 7 bases and J shed 3 bases, with 16 bases lying between them. This CDR3 reads CASIQSPDSYEQYF. In nucleotides, the CDR3 is TGTGCCAGCATCCAATCGCCGGACAGCTACGAGCAGTACTTC.

This clone has a handful of counts. The rearrangement joins TRBV5-5 to TRBJ1-5; D perhaps matches TRBD1 (5 bases). Trimming stripped 2 bases from V and 2 bases from J, with 11 bases between. CDR1 and CDR2 (germline): SGHKS, YYEKEE (reference sequence). This CDR3 region has 15 residues. This CDR3 is CASSFEGTGNQPQHF. The CDR3 coding sequence is TGTGCCAGCAGCTTTGAGGGGACGGGCAATCAGCCCCAGCATTTT. Full variable domain (rest looked up from reference TRBV5-5 and TRBJ1-5): DAGVTQSPTHLIKTRGQQVTLRCSPISGHKSVSWYQQVLGQGPQFIFQYYEKEERGRGNFPDRFSARQFPNYSSELNVNALLLGDSALYLCASSFEGTGNQPQHFGDGTRLSIL.

This chain links TRBV5-1 with TRBJ2-5, with TRBD2 matching 14 bases. From germline, CDR1 is SGHRS and CDR2 YFSETQ. The CDR3 totals 16 residues. V was pared by 2 bases and J by 4 bases, with 4 bases of the junction left unmatched. The CDR3 DNA sequence: TGCGCCAGCAGCTTCCAGACTAGCGGGGGGGCAGAGACCCAGTACTTC. It encodes CASSFQTSGGAETQYF.